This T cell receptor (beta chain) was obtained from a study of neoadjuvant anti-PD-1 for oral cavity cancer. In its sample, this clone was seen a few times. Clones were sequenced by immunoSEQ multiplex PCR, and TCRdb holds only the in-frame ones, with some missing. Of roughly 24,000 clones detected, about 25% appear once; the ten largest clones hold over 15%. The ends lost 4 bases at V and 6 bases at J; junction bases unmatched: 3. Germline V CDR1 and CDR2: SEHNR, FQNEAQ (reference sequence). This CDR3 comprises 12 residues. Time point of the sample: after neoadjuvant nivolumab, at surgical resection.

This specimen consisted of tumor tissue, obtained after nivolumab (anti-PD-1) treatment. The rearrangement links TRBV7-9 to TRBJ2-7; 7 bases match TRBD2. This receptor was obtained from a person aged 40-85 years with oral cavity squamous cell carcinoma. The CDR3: CASSSSGIEQYF. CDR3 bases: TGTGCCAGCAGCTCAAGCGGGATCGAGCAGTACTTC.